This entry concerns a single T cell receptor (beta chain). This CDR3 region has 17 residues. V shed 0 bases, J shed 1 base, and the junction held 6 bases outside the gene matches. Germline assignment: CDR1 SGHNT and CDR2 YYREEE (reference sequence). This specimen belongs to a study of lymphopenia after photon versus proton radiotherapy. The assay was immunoSEQ multiplex PCR, and TCRdb's table has in-frame clones only and misses some. The repertoire holds almost 25,000 clones, with about 84% as singletons. The chain joins TRBV5-4 to TRBJ2-1, with TRBD2 matching 8 bases. This TCR derives from a woman in her 70s with pancreatic cancer. The sample consisted of peripheral blood, taken from a patient treated with proton-based radiotherapy. CDR3 in amino acids: CASSLASGGRSYNEQFF. The CDR3 region has the DNA TGTGCCAGCAGCTTGGCTAGTGGCGGGAGGTCCTACAATGAGCAGTTCTTC.